Shown below are 18 T cell receptor beta chains from a single sample sequenced in a study of identical twins. TCRdb passed the 5' RACE reads through MiXCR, listing each CDR3 protein once. The sample contains 420,000 or so distinct CDR3 sequences, roughly 18% of which appear only once. The sample consisted of naive T cells sorted from blood. The receptor set was obtained from a man aged 50-59 years in good health.

The chain is built from TRBV5-1 and TRBJ2-1; possible D gene TRBD2, 5 bases. Looked up from germline, CDR1 is SGHRS and CDR2 is YFSETQ. Deletions cut 6 bases from V and 3 bases from J, with 13 bases between. There are 14 residues in the CDR3. CDR3 nucleotides: TGCGCCAGCACATCGGGGAGCCTCTACAATGAGCAGTTCTTC. Its translation: CASTSGSLYNEQFF.

A word on this clonotype: Germline is not matched at one junction end, which may reflect a read error. The V gene is TRBV12-3 or TRBV12-4, the J gene TRBJ2-5; 7 positions agree with TRBD1. CDR3 length: 13 amino acids. DNA of the CDR3: TGTGCCAGCAGACCGACAGGGCTTGAGACCCAGTGCTTC. Translation: CASRPTGLETQCF.

There are many counts of this clonotype. V is TRBV4-2 and J is TRBJ2-7, with D unclear. Germline CDR1 and CDR2: LGHNA and YNFKEQ. The CDR3 consists of 13 residues. Trimming took 1 base from V and 6 from J, leaving 10 bases between them. In DNA form, the CDR3 reads TGTGCCAGCAGCCAAGGGCCCTCTGGCGAGCAGTACTTC. Protein product: CASSQGPSGEQYF.

This clonotype was seen a few times. The chain carries TRBV3-1 and TRBJ2-6, with D unclear. V lost 5 bases, J lost 3 bases, and 26 bases lay in between. The germline CDR1 and CDR2 sequences are LGHDT and YNNKEL (reference sequence). The CDR3 contains 20 residues. The CDR3 nucleotides are TGTGCCAGCAGCTCCGGAGTACCTTCCTACGGGCTCGATGGGGCCAACGTCCTGACTTTC. Translation gives CASSSGVPSYGLDGANVLTF.

This clonotype was counted at least ten times. The chain joins TRBV9 to TRBJ1-2, with 9 nucleotides matching TRBD1. Germline CDR1 SGDLS, CDR2 YYNGEE. The V gene end was trimmed by 0 bases and the J gene end by 6 bases; junction bases not matched to a gene: 3. The CDR3 extends over 14 amino acids. The CDR3 DNA reads TGTGCCAGCAGCGTAGACAGGGGGCTTGATGGCTACACCTTC. Its protein product is CASSVDRGLDGYTF.

This clonotype occurred many times. This chain connects TRBV5-1 to TRBJ2-1; unclear D gene. The CDR3 has 13 residues. Trimming took off 2 bases at V and 10 bases at J, with 13 bases between the two ends. The germline V gene has CDR1 SGHRS and CDR2 YFSETQ. CDR3 sequence (DNA): TGCGCCAGCAGCTTTGACCCTACCGGAGAGCAGTTCTTC. It is translated as CASSFDPTGEQFF. The full variable domain, rest sourced from reference TRBV5-1 and TRBJ2-1, is KAGVTQTPRYLIKTRGQQVTLSCSPISGHRSVSWYQQTPGQGLQFLFEYFSETQRNKGNFPGRFSGRQFSNSRSEMNVSTLELGDSALYLCASSFDPTGEQFFGPGTRLTVL.

This clonotype has only one observation. The chain recombines TRBV4-1 with TRBJ2-1, with 11 bases lining up with TRBD2. CDR1 is MGHRA, CDR2 YSYEKL, per germline. This CDR3 is 16 amino acids long. The V and J ends lost 3 bases and 5 bases, in that order; junction bases with no gene match: 6. CDR3 protein: CASSHRLAGTNNEQFF. The DNA of the CDR3 is TGCGCCAGCAGCCACCGACTAGCGGGGACCAACAATGAGCAGTTCTTC.

V usage is TRBV4-2 and J usage is TRBJ1-6, with TRBD1 matching over 9 bases. The CDR3 has 16 amino acids. V gave up 0 bases and J gave up 7 bases; unmatched junction bases: 4. Per the germline V gene, CDR1 is LGHNA and CDR2 is YNFKEQ. Written as DNA, the CDR3 is TGTGCCAGCAGCCAAGATTCGGACAGGGGAAATTCACCCCTCCACTTT. It is translated as CASSQDSDRGNSPLHF.

This chain uses TRBV7-2 with TRBJ2-7, with a possible D match to TRBD1 (5 bases). Trimming removed 2 bases from V and 1 base from J, with 12 bases in between. Per germline, CDR1 SGHTA and CDR2 FQGNSA. This CDR3 region has 15 residues. The CDR3 nucleotides read TGTGCCAGCAGCTTATACCGACAGCCGTCCTACGAGCAGTACTTC. Encoded protein: CASSLYRQPSYEQYF.

Ten or more counts support this clonotype. The chain carries TRBV4-2 and TRBJ2-1, with a weak D call TRBD2 (7 bases). The germline V gene encodes CDR1 LGHNA and CDR2 YNFKEQ. The CDR3 is 17 amino acids. V was shortened by 6 bases and J by 7 bases, with 25 bases between the two germline ends. This CDR3 reads CASSVLGAGVASNEQFF. The CDR3, as DNA: TGTGCCAGCAGTGTGCTGGGGGCGGGGGTGGCGTCTAATGAGCAGTTCTTC.

Many counts were recorded for this clonotype. This chain links TRBV12-3 or TRBV12-4 with TRBJ2-3, with D tentatively TRBD2 (5 bases). The CDR3 length is 14 residues. The V end lost 6 bases, the J end lost 4 bases, and 14 bases lay between the germline ends. CDR3 in DNA: TGTGCCAGCAGCCAGGACTTCGGGGCAGATACGCAGTATTTT. It codes for CASSQDFGADTQYF.

CDR3 DNA sequence: TGTGCCAGCAGTTTGAACAGGGCAAGGCGCTCACCCCTCCACTTT. Encoded protein: CASSLNRARRSPLHF. The V call is TRBV12-3 or TRBV12-4, the J call TRBJ1-6; the D gene is possibly TRBD1 (6 bases). This CDR3 is 15 amino acids long. V was pared by 3 bases and J by 10 bases, with 16 bases between.

This clonotype appeared a few times. The chain is built from TRBV5-5 and TRBJ2-2; D may be TRBD1 (6 bases). CDR1 is SGHKS and CDR2 is YYEKEE in the germline V gene (reference sequence). The CDR3 runs to 15 residues. Trimming shortened V by 4 bases and J by 11 bases, and 21 bases separated the two germline ends. The CDR3 sequence: CASSGSTHRVHELFF. CDR3 DNA: TGTGCCAGCAGCGGGTCCACACACAGGGTCCATGAGCTGTTTTTT.

In this sample, this clonotype turned up many times. The chain employs TRBV5-6 and TRBJ1-5; the match to TRBD1 covers 11 bases. This CDR3 is 15 amino acids long. V shed 3 bases and J 6 bases; nucleotides not matched to a gene: 5. The V gene's germline CDR1 is SGHDT and CDR2 YYEEEE. CDR3: CASSYGTGGAQPQHF. CDR3 DNA: TGTGCCAGCAGCTATGGGACAGGGGGAGCTCAGCCCCAGCATTTT.

This clonotype showed up just a few times. V and J are TRBV28 and TRBJ1-2; D perhaps matches TRBD1 (5 bases). Looked up from germline, CDR1 is MDHEN and CDR2 is SYDVKM. Trimming pared 7 bases from V and 7 bases from J, leaving 13 bases between. The CDR3 spans 12 residues. The CDR3 region is CASTLPGGGYTF. The CDR3 nucleotides are TGTGCCAGCACCTTACCGGGGGGTGGCTACACCTTC.

This clonotype occurred many times. The chain employs TRBV24-1 and TRBJ2-3; D may be TRBD1 (6 bases). CDR1 and CDR2 from the germline V gene are KGHDR and SFDVKD. The V end was cut by 5 bases, the J end by 0 bases, with 14 bases between. The CDR3 totals 16 residues. CDR3 nucleotides: TGTGCCACCAGTGGCGTCGAGGGGGTCAGCACAGATACGCAGTATTTT. Its translation: CATSGVEGVSTDTQYF.

This clonotype was seen a handful of times. The chain recombines TRBV20-1 with TRBJ2-2, with D possibly matching TRBD2 (6 bases). Trimming stripped 2 bases from V and 5 bases from J, with 12 bases between. Germline CDR1 reads DFQATT; CDR2 reads SNEGSKA (reference sequence). There are 14 residues in the CDR3. CDR3 DNA sequence: TGCAGTGCTAGACGGGACTCAAATACCGGGGAGCTGTTTTTT. As protein: CSARRDSNTGELFF.

J is TRBJ2-3 and V is TRBV7-9; TRBD1 agrees at 10 bases. The V and J ends lost 5 bases and 1 base, in that order; junction bases with no gene match: 6. The CDR3 loop spans 16 amino acids. Germline lookup yields CDR1 SEHNR and CDR2 FQNEAQ (reference sequence). This chain's CDR3 is CASSPPGQGRTDTQYF. CDR3 coding DNA: TGTGCCAGCAGCCCCCCGGGACAGGGGCGCACAGATACGCAGTATTTT.